This is a list of T cell receptor beta chains from one sample in a study of a mutant IDH1 vaccine in newly diagnosed glioma. Some clones are missing from TCRdb's copy, which holds only in-frame ones; the method was immunoSEQ multiplex PCR. In the table there are under 85,000 clones, more than 80% of which are singletons. Antigens of these TCRs are unknown. The material was PBMCs, obtained from a glioma patient whose treatment included an IDH1 peptide vaccine. These receptors were taken from a woman aged 50 to 65 with glioma. The CDR3 runs from the conserved cysteine through the conserved F or W. The D gene is left open where the match is weak. For some rows the clone size is stated as once, few or many, or as a class when expanded; others skip it.

clone_size j_call v_call d_call cdr3_aa cdr3_nt
NA TRBJ1-1 TRBV5-8 TRBD1 CASSQAKTGGTEAFF TGTGCCAGCAGCCAAGCTAAGACAGGGGGCACTGAAGCTTTCTTT
NA TRBJ2-6 TRBV2 TRBD1 CASSLTGVNSGANVLTF TGTGCCAGCAGTTTAACAGGGGTTAACTCTGGGGCCAACGTCCTGACTTTC
NA TRBJ2-2 TRBV19 TRBD1 CASGGTGGTGELFF TGTGCCAGTGGAGGGACAGGGGGAACCGGGGAGCTGTTTTTT
NA TRBJ2-2 TRBV4-1 NA CASSQDLVAASQELFF TGCGCCAGCAGCCAAGATCTAGTAGCCGCTAGTCAGGAGCTGTTTTTT
NA TRBJ1-4 TRBV19 TRBD1 CASSIGTAPFEKLFF TGTGCCAGTAGTATCGGGACAGCCCCTTTTGAAAAACTGTTTTTT
NA TRBJ2-5 TRBV10-1 NA CASSEQDSKETQYF TGCGCCAGCAGTGAACAGGACTCCAAAGAGACCCAGTACTTC
NA TRBJ1-1 TRBV2 NA CASSVSLEAFF TGTGCCAGCAGTGTGTCGCTTGAAGCTTTCTTT
NA TRBJ2-1 TRBV29-1 NA CSVVRDFAYNEQFF TGCAGCGTTGTCCGGGACTTCGCCTACAATGAGCAGTTCTTC
few TRBJ1-3 TRBV2 NA CASTLPGAGNTIYF TGTGCCAGCACTCTACCTGGAGCTGGAAACACCATATATTTT
once TRBJ1-4 TRBV30 NA CAWSRGLNEKLFF TGTGCCTGGTCGCGGGGGCTTAATGAAAAACTGTTTTTT
NA TRBJ2-7 TRBV10-3 NA CAISGDRNYEQYF TGTGCCATCAGTGGGGACCGCAACTACGAGCAGTACTTC
once TRBJ2-7 TRBV30 NA CAWSTPVYEQYF TGTGCCTGGAGTACACCAGTATACGAGCAGTACTTC
once TRBJ2-7 TRBV11-2 TRBD2 CASSLALGLAGVEQYF TGTGCCAGCAGCTTAGCCCTGGGACTAGCGGGAGTCGAGCAGTACTTC
NA TRBJ1-4 TRBV27 TRBD1 CASSPDRGGEKLFF TGTGCCAGCAGTCCGGACAGGGGTGGAGAAAAACTGTTTTTT
NA TRBJ1-4 TRBV29-1 NA CSVGAALGEKLFF TGCAGCGTAGGCGCCGCCCTAGGTGAAAAACTGTTTTTT
NA TRBJ2-4 TRBV15 TRBD2 CATSRERGLVKNIQYF TGTGCCACCAGCAGGGAGCGGGGGCTTGTCAAAAACATTCAGTACTTC
NA TRBJ2-1 TRBV7-3 TRBD1 CASSRDRSTNEQFF TGTGCCAGCAGCCGGGACAGGTCTACGAATGAGCAGTTCTTC
NA TRBJ1-1 TRBV15 NA CATSRPFLGQRGNTEAFF TGTGCCACCAGCAGACCTTTCTTGGGGCAGAGGGGGAACACTGAAGCTTTCTTT
once TRBJ2-2 TRBV6-1 NA CASSPSASEELFF TGTGCCAGCAGCCCGTCGGCCTCGGAGGAGCTGTTTTTT
NA TRBJ2-7 TRBV5-5 NA CASSPHLIRDRAYEQYF TGTGCCAGCAGCCCCCACTTGATCCGCGACAGAGCCTACGAGCAGTACTTC
NA TRBJ2-3 TRBV28 TRBD1 CASSSGDRSRTDTQYF TGTGCCAGCAGTTCTGGGGACAGGTCTCGCACAGATACGCAGTATTTT
few TRBJ1-1 TRBV29-1 NA CSVRRGALGAFF TGCAGCGTTCGGCGCGGGGCTTTGGGGGCTTTCTTT
NA TRBJ2-2 TRBV27 TRBD1 CASSSGQGAGELFF TGTGCCAGCAGTTCGGGACAGGGGGCCGGGGAGCTGTTTTTT
few TRBJ1-1 TRBV7-9 NA CASSSDGLKAFF TGTGCCAGCAGCTCCGACGGTTTAAAAGCTTTCTTT
once TRBJ2-7 TRBV19 NA CASSTLDSSYEQYF TGTGCCAGTAGTACCCTGGACAGCTCCTACGAGCAGTACTTC